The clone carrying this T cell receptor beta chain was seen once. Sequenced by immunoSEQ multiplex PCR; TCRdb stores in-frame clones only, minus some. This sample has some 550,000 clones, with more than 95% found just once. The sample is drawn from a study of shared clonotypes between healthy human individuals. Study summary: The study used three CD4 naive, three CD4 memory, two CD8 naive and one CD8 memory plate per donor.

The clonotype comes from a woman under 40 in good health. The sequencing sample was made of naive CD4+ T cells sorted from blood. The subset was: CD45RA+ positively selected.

CDR3 DNA: TGTGCCAGCAGCCCCTTCGGCGGGGAGCTGTTTTTT. Protein sequence: CASSPFGGELFF. The chain recombines TRBV5-5 with TRBJ2-2; D not certain. This CDR3 spans 12 amino acids. Trimming pared 4 bases from V and 7 bases from J, leaving 8 bases between. Germline V CDR1 and CDR2: SGHKS, YYEKEE (reference sequence).